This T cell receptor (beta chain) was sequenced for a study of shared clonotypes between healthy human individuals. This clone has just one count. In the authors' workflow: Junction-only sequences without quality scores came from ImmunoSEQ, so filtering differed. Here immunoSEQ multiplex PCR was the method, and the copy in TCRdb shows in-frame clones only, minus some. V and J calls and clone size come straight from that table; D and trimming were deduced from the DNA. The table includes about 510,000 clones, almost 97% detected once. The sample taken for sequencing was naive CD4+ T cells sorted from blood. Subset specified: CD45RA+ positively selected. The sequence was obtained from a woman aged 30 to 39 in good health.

This CDR3 reads CASSSGTGGSSYEQYF. Here the CDR3 DNA reads TGTGCCAGCAGTTCGGGGACTGGCGGGAGTTCCTACGAGCAGTACTTC. The chain uses TRBV28 and TRBJ2-7; 7 nucleotides agree with TRBD2. The CDR3 is made up of 16 amino acids. CDR1 MDHEN and CDR2 SYDVKM come from the germline V gene. J lost 1 base, V lost 4 bases, and 10 bases had no gene match.